Below are 23 T cell receptor beta chains sequenced from a single sample in a study of T-cell memory formation after mild COVID-19. MiXCR, applied by TCRdb to the 5' RACE reads, yields one record per CDR3 protein. Of 300,000 to 400,000 distinct CDR3 sequences in the sample, about an eighth were seen once. Sample: PBMCs or a T cell subset sorted from them (not recorded which). These receptors were taken from a man between 18 and 35 years old who had mild COVID-19 (a few samples of this study predate the infection). Cell type and time point are not known.

This chain uses TRBV12-3 or TRBV12-4 with TRBJ1-5; D is unclear. Trimming left V 3 bases short and J 2 bases short, with 11 bases between. This CDR3 is 15 amino acids long. The CDR3 nucleotides are TGTGCCAGCAGTTTCTTAACGGTCGGCAATCAGCCCCAGCATTTT. Translating it yields CASSFLTVGNQPQHF.

This chain joins TRBV3-1 and TRBJ2-2, with D uncertain. V was shortened by 4 bases and J by 6 bases, with 15 bases between the two germline ends. The CDR3 runs 15 residues. Germline V gene data show CDR1 as LGHDT and CDR2 as YNNKEL (reference sequence). The CDR3 loop reads CASSPDAAGAGELFF. CDR3 DNA: TGTGCCAGCAGCCCGGACGCCGCTGGGGCCGGGGAGCTGTTTTTT.

The chain employs TRBV6-4 and TRBJ2-1; D is perhaps TRBD1 or TRBD2 (5 bases each). Germline assignment: CDR1 MRHNA and CDR2 SNTAGT. V shed 5 bases and J shed 7 bases, with 15 bases lying between them. CDR3 length: 14 amino acids. CDR3 DNA sequence: TGTGCCAGCAGTACCTCCGGGACGGAGAATGAGCAGTTCTTC. This encodes CASSTSGTENEQFF.

This clonotype came up a few times. The chain employs TRBV20-1 and TRBJ2-7; 7 bases agree with TRBD2. Per germline, CDR1 DFQATT and CDR2 SNEGSKA (reference sequence). Losses at the gene ends were 6 bases for V and 3 bases for J; bases not matched to a gene: 14. The CDR3 loop spans 15 amino acids. CDR3 sequence reads: CSAKPIGGGSYEQYF. CDR3 sequence (DNA): TGCAGTGCCAAACCAATCGGCGGGGGAAGCTACGAGCAGTACTTC.

This clonotype was detected ten times or more. This chain joins TRBV12-3 or TRBV12-4 and TRBJ2-7; 8 nucleotides line up with TRBD1. V shed 3 bases, J shed 3 bases, and the junction held 1 base outside the gene matches. The CDR3 is 13 residues long. Written as DNA, the CDR3 is TGTGCCAGCAGTTTGACAGGGGTCTACGAGCAGTACGTC. Translation: CASSLTGVYEQYV.

The CDR3 DNA is TGCAGCGTTGAACCAGGGGGAGAGACCCAGTACTTC. It yields the protein CSVEPGGETQYF. The rearrangement uses TRBV29-1 and TRBJ2-5, with 7 bases aligning to TRBD1. This CDR3 has 12 residues. V dropped 2 bases and J dropped 4; count of bases not matched to a gene: 1. The V gene's germline CDR1 is SQVTM and CDR2 ANQGSEA.

The genes are TRBV4-1 and TRBJ1-5; a possible D gene is TRBD1 (6 bases). This CDR3 contains 15 residues. Trimming removed 2 bases at V and 5 bases at J, with 13 bases between. The germline V gene encodes CDR1 MGHRA and CDR2 YSYEKL. CDR3 amino acids: CASSQSGRGYQPQHF. Here the CDR3 DNA reads TGCGCCAGCAGCCAATCGGGCAGGGGCTATCAGCCCCAGCATTTT.

This clonotype has at least ten counts. The chain employs TRBV7-9 and TRBJ2-7, with 10 nucleotides matching TRBD1. The germline V gene has CDR1 SEHNR and CDR2 FQNEAQ (reference sequence). J lost 3 bases, V lost 3 bases, and 5 bases had no gene match. The CDR3 is made up of 15 amino acids. CDR3 in amino acids: CASSLGQGRDYEQYV. Here the CDR3 DNA reads TGTGCCAGCAGCTTGGGACAGGGGAGAGACTACGAGCAGTACGTC.

The gene calls are TRBV4-3 and TRBJ2-3; TRBD1 aligns across 7 bases. Per germline, CDR1 LGHNA and CDR2 YSLEER. With 4 bases clipped from V and 4 bases from J, the junction kept 5 bases outside the gene matches. The CDR3 covers 14 residues. Here the CDR3 reads CASSLTGPADTQYF. CDR3 bases: TGCGCCAGCAGCCTGACAGGGCCTGCAGATACGCAGTATTTT.

In its sample, this clonotype was seen a few times. The chain combines TRBV6-1 with TRBJ1-1; 7 bases fit TRBD1. The germline V gene has CDR1 MNHNS and CDR2 SASEGT. V lost 5 bases to trimming and J lost 10 bases; unmatched junction nucleotides: 13. There are 14 residues in the CDR3. The CDR3 bases are TGTGCCAGCAGTCAATACAGGGGAATTGTTTTAGCTTTCTTT. It is translated as CASSQYRGIVLAFF.

This clonotype was observed at least ten times. The chain has TRBV12-3 or TRBV12-4 and TRBJ2-7, with a weak D call TRBD1 (6 bases). V lost 6 bases and J lost 2, with 11 bases in between. This CDR3 contains 13 residues. The CDR3 protein is CASRRTATYEQYF. DNA for the CDR3: TGTGCCAGCAGGAGGACAGCTACCTACGAGCAGTACTTC.

This clonotype was seen ten or more times. The V gene is TRBV4-3, the J gene TRBJ2-7; D uncertain. V gave up 1 base and J gave up 3 bases, with 13 bases separating them. This CDR3 has 15 amino acids. Germline lookup yields CDR1 LGHNA and CDR2 YSLEER. The CDR3 spells CASSQGYQESYEQYF. The CDR3 nucleotides are TGCGCCAGCAGCCAAGGCTATCAGGAGAGCTACGAGCAGTACTTC.

This clonotype has just a few counts. The V call is TRBV12-3 or TRBV12-4, the J call TRBJ2-5; D may be TRBD1 (5 bases). This CDR3 comprises 13 residues. With 6 bases removed from V and 1 base from J, the gap between germline ends came to 9 bases. The CDR3 nucleotides read TGTGCCAGCAGAAGGACACGCCAAGAGACCCAGTACTTC. Amino acids: CASRRTRQETQYF.

This clonotype was detected only a few times. The chain is built from TRBV20-1 and TRBJ1-5; 9 bases agree with TRBD1. CDR3 length equals 14 residues. V dropped 6 bases and J dropped 3; count of bases not matched to a gene: 6. Germline values: CDR1 DFQATT, CDR2 SNEGSKA (reference sequence). The CDR3: CSARTGVVNQPQHF. The CDR3 bases are TGCAGTGCCAGGACAGGGGTCGTCAATCAGCCCCAGCATTTT.

This clonotype has more than one count but fewer than ten. The chain links TRBV4-1 to TRBJ1-1, with no clear D. V lost 6 bases to trimming and J lost 5 bases, with 10 bases between them. Germline V CDR1 and CDR2: MGHRA, YSYEKL. The CDR3 runs to 12 residues. The CDR3 nucleotides read TGCGCCAGCAGAGGAAGGACGACTGAAGCTTTCTTT. This encodes CASRGRTTEAFF.

The chain recombines TRBV12-3 or TRBV12-4 with TRBJ1-1, with a tentative D call TRBD1 (6 bases). The V and J ends lost 5 bases and 4 bases respectively, with 14 bases between them. The CDR3 is made up of 14 amino acids. In DNA, the CDR3 is TGTGCCAGCAGTAGGCGGGGGGCGAGCACTGAAGCTTTCTTT. Amino acid sequence: CASSRRGASTEAFF.

This clonotype has only one observation. The rearrangement joins TRBV5-6 to TRBJ2-1; D not resolved. This CDR3 is built from 12 residues. CDR1 is SGHDT, CDR2 YYEEEE, per germline. The V gene lost 1 base and the J gene lost 11 bases, with 10 bases spanning the gap. The DNA of the CDR3 is TGTGCCAGCAGCTTGCACATCGGGCAGCAGTTCTTC. Amino acids: CASSLHIGQQFF.

This clonotype was seen more than once but under ten times. V and J are TRBV29-1 and TRBJ1-5; no definite D call. The CDR3 contains 10 residues. Germline loops: CDR1 SQVTM, CDR2 ANQGSEA. V was pared by 7 bases and J by 9 bases, with 10 bases between. CDR3 coding DNA: TGCAGCGGCTCCGAAGGGCCCCAGCATTTT. Protein: CSGSEGPQHF.

V gene TRBV20-1 combines with J gene TRBJ2-5, with 10 bases that match TRBD2. CDR1 and CDR2 from the germline V gene are DFQATT and SNEGSKA (reference sequence). This CDR3 region has 16 residues. V lost 0 bases, J lost 2 bases, and 6 bases stayed unmatched. Here the CDR3 DNA reads TGCAGTGCTAGAGACCCTAGCGGGGGATCTCAAGAGACCCAGTACTTC. Residues: CSARDPSGGSQETQYF.

The rearrangement links TRBV5-5 to TRBJ2-7; weak D call: TRBD1 (5 bases). This CDR3 has 14 residues. The V gene lost 6 bases and the J gene lost 1 base, with 14 bases spanning the gap. Germline V gene sequence: CDR1 SGHKS, CDR2 YYEKEE (reference sequence). The DNA of the CDR3 is TGTGCCAGCACCGACCCAGACAGTTCCTACGAGCAGTACTTC. Translated, it gives CASTDPDSSYEQYF.

The chain links TRBV29-1 to TRBJ1-2; no clear D. Germline V CDR1 and CDR2: SQVTM, ANQGSEA. With 6 bases removed from V and 6 bases from J, the gap between germline ends came to 17 bases. This CDR3 has 13 residues. The CDR3 loop reads CSVISGRWDGYTF. Written as DNA, the CDR3 is TGCAGCGTAATTTCGGGCCGATGGGATGGCTACACCTTC.

This clonotype was seen many times. This chain joins TRBV4-3 and TRBJ2-5; 7 bases fit TRBD2. V dropped 4 bases and J dropped 4; count of bases not matched to a gene: 6. This CDR3 has 14 residues. Germline CDR1 and CDR2: LGHNA and YSLEER. CDR3 amino acids: CASSLTSARETQYF. The CDR3 DNA reads as TGCGCCAGCAGCCTTACTAGCGCTCGAGAGACCCAGTACTTC.

The rearrangement uses TRBV12-3 or TRBV12-4 and TRBJ1-6; 11 nucleotides line up with TRBD1. The V gene end was trimmed by 5 bases and the J gene end by 15 bases; junction bases not matched to a gene: 6. The CDR3 covers 13 residues. CDR3 nucleotide sequence: TGTGCCAGCAGTGTCCGGGACAGGGGGTTCCTCCACTTT. Residues: CASSVRDRGFLHF.